A single sample gave rise to the 20 T cell receptor beta chains below, sequenced in a study of T cells in women clearing cervical HPV infection. The assay was immunoSEQ multiplex PCR, and TCRdb's table has in-frame clones only and misses some. In all, the sample yields 30,000 or so clones. Sequenced sample: blood buffy coat. Source of these receptors: a woman between 18 and 70 years old with a cervical HPV16 infection that either progressed to CIN3+ or cleared (not recorded which).

In regard to this clone: The read terminates 3 residues ahead of where the CDR3 ends, so the germline J gene completes it. The genes are TRBV20-1 and TRBJ2-3; D remains ambiguous. V was trimmed by 3 bases and J by 4 bases, leaving 11 bases between them. The V gene's germline CDR1 is DFQATT and CDR2 SNEGSKA (reference sequence). The CDR3 totals 13 residues. Here the CDR3 reads CSARRFEADTQYF. Incomplete CDR3 DNA: TGCAGTGCTAGGAGGTTCGAAGCAGATACG.

With regard to this clone: From the germline J gene comes the end of the CDR3, since the read stops 3 residues before it. This chain links TRBV20-1 with TRBJ2-3; D may be TRBD2 (6 bases). CDR3 length: 18 residues. Germline CDR1 reads DFQATT; CDR2 reads SNEGSKA (reference sequence). Trimming removed 5 bases from V and 0 bases from J, with 24 bases in between. The CDR3 DNA, read in part, is TGCAGTGCTCCCCCCCTGGCGGCTAGCGACCCTAGCACAGATACG. Protein sequence: CSAPPLAASDPSTDT. The whole CDR3 protein is CSAPPLAASDPSTDTQYF.

As concerns this clone: The CDR3 is cut off 3 residues early in the read; its end comes from the germline J gene. The chain couples TRBV30 to TRBJ1-4, with 7 bases matching TRBD1. The CDR3 has 13 amino acids. V was pared by 3 bases and J by 8 bases, with 6 bases of the junction left unmatched. CDR1 is GTSNPN and CDR2 is SVGIG in the germline V gene (reference sequence). The sequenced part of the CDR3 DNA is TGTGCCTGGAGGTCGACAGGGATAGAAAAA. Its protein is CAWRSTGIEK. The full CDR3 protein is CAWRSTGIEKLFF.

As regards this clone: Sequencing ends 3 residues short of the CDR3 end; the germline J gene provides the rest. The chain joins TRBV30 to TRBJ1-4; possibly TRBD1 for D (6 bases). CDR3 size: 16 residues. Germline loops: CDR1 GTSNPN, CDR2 SVGIG (reference sequence). The ends were cut back, 2 bases at V and 8 bases at J, with 21 bases in the middle. The CDR3 spells CAWSFFRRDIGEKLFF. The CDR3 bases that were read are TGTGCCTGGAGTTTCTTCCGTAGGGACATAGGGGAAAAA.

Points on this clone: The CDR3 end falls 3 residues outside the read, so it is completed with the germline J gene. The chain links TRBV30 to TRBJ1-5, with D perhaps TRBD1 (6 bases). Germline-derived CDR1 and CDR2 are GTSNPN and SVGIG (reference sequence). Between the trimmed V and J ends, which lost 2 bases and 6 bases, there was a span of 11 bases. The CDR3 sequence is 13 residues long. The covered CDR3 bases are TGTGCCTGGAGTTTAGGGGGTCTTCAGCCC. The encoded protein is CAWSLGGLQP. The full-length CDR3 reads as CAWSLGGLQPQHF.

Comment on this clone: One end of the junction fails to match germline, which may point to a read error. The CDR3 end is not reached by the read, which stops 3 residues before it; the germline J gene fills it in. The J gene is TRBJ2-3, the V gene TRBV5-1, with D unresolved. This CDR3 comprises 15 residues. The germline V gene has CDR1 SGHRS and CDR2 YFSETQ. This CDR3 reads CASNLVGFDTDTQYF. CDR3 bases read: TGCGCCAGCAACTTGGTCGGGTTTGACACAGATACG. The whole variable domain, remainder taken from reference TRBV5-1 and TRBJ2-3, is KAGVTQTPRYLIKTRGQQVTLSCSPISGHRSVSWYQQTPGQGLQFLFEYFSETQRNKGNFPGRFSGRQFSNSRSEMNVSTLELGDSALYLCASNLVGFDTDTQYFGPGTRLTVL.

Worth noting for this clone: Read sequence stops 3 residues before the CDR3 end, and the germline J gene provides the missing end. The genes are TRBV7-8 and TRBJ2-2; 8 bases match TRBD1. The CDR3 spans 15 residues. Germline CDR1 and CDR2: SGHVS and FQNEAQ. The CDR3 spells CATRPRRGQNEKLFF. The CDR3 DNA, read in part, is TGTGCCACCAGACCTCGCAGGGGGCAGAATGAAAAG.

Comment on this clone: The read gets to within 3 residues of the CDR3 end, and the germline J gene fills in the rest. The V call is TRBV10-3, the J call TRBJ2-2; 10 bases match TRBD2. J was trimmed by 0 bases and V by 6 bases; bases with no gene match: 1. This CDR3 is built from 15 residues. Germline CDR1 and CDR2: ENHRY and SYGVKD. The covered CDR3 bases are TGTGCCATCAGGGGGACTAGCGCGAACACCGGGGAG. Its translation is CAIRGTSANTGE. In full, the CDR3 reads CAIRGTSANTGELFF.

A word on this clone: The read stops 3 residues short of the end of the CDR3; the missing end is completed from the germline J gene. V and J are TRBV7-9 and TRBJ2-3, with 9 bases identical to TRBD2. The CDR3 loop spans 15 amino acids. Germline V lookup: CDR1 SEHNR, CDR2 FQNEAQ (reference sequence). Trimming removed 2 bases from V and 7 bases from J; junction bases left unmatched: 7. The covered CDR3 bases are TGTGCCAGCAGCTTAAGGGCGGGAGGGCAATATACG. This codes for CASSLRAGGQYT. The whole CDR3 protein reads CASSLRAGGQYTQYF.

A note on this clone: The read ends 3 residues shy of where the CDR3 ends; the end is completed using the germline J gene. The chain combines TRBV29-1 with TRBJ2-1, with 12 bases identical to TRBD1. V shed 3 bases and J 7 bases; nucleotides not matched to a gene: 10. The CDR3 spans 16 residues. Germline V gene sequence: CDR1 SQVTM, CDR2 ANQGSEA. The DNA read from the CDR3 is TGCAGCGTTGACTATCCCGCGGGACAGGGGGCTAATGAG. Its translation: CSVDYPAGQGANE. The whole CDR3 protein is CSVDYPAGQGANEQFF.

Remarks on this clone: The sequenced fragment ends 3 residues before the CDR3 boundary, so the rest is inferred from the germline J gene. The chain links TRBV29-1 to TRBJ1-1; D perhaps matches TRBD1 (5 bases). The CDR3 covers 13 residues. The ends were cut back, 7 bases at V and 0 bases at J, with 12 bases in the middle. Germline CDR1 SQVTM, CDR2 ANQGSEA. The part of the CDR3 DNA that was read is TGCAGCGGACAGATTAACATGAACACTGAA. Amino acids: CSGQINMNTE. The entire CDR3 sequence reads CSGQINMNTEAFF.

Turning to this clone: Coverage ceases 3 residues before the CDR3 finishes, and the germline J gene fills in the end. V gene TRBV7-9 combines with J gene TRBJ1-1, with a weak D call TRBD1 (5 bases). The germline V gene encodes CDR1 SEHNR and CDR2 FQNEAQ (reference sequence). The CDR3 runs 12 residues. CDR3 in amino acids: CASSLLYEGAFF. Incomplete CDR3 DNA: TGTGCCAGCAGCTTATTATATGAGGGG.

Details on this clone: The DNA ends 3 residues before the CDR3 does, and the rest of the CDR3 is filled in from the germline J gene. This chain connects TRBV30 to TRBJ2-2; 9 nucleotides match TRBD2. Germline assignment: CDR1 GTSNPN and CDR2 SVGIG (reference sequence). This CDR3 comprises 11 residues. CDR3 sequence reads: CAWRPGLALFF. CDR3 DNA (partial): TGTGCCTGGAGACCGGGACTAGCG.

For this clone: The read stops 3 residues short of the end of the CDR3; the missing end is completed from the germline J gene. The chain links TRBV7-6 to TRBJ2-2; 7 bases line up with TRBD2. J was trimmed by 5 bases and V by 1 base; bases with no gene match: 7. From germline, CDR1 is SGHVS and CDR2 FNYEAQ. The CDR3 is 16 amino acids. CDR3 DNA (partial): TGTGCCAGCAGCTTAGTATTAGCGGGCGGTACCGGGGAG. It codes for CASSLVLAGGTGE. The CDR3 reads in full as CASSLVLAGGTGELFF.

With respect to this clone: With the read ending 3 residues before the CDR3 end, the germline J gene is used to fill in that end. The chain joins TRBV29-1 to TRBJ1-2, with TRBD1 matching 7 bases. The CDR3 spans 12 residues. The trim removed 4 bases at V and 4 bases at J, leaving 3 bases unmatched. Germline loops: CDR1 SQVTM, CDR2 ANQGSEA. This CDR3 is CSVAPGGYGYTF. Partial CDR3 DNA: TGCAGCGTTGCCCCAGGGGGCTATGGC.

The CDR3 DNA, read in part, is TGCAGTGCTACCGTAGCGGGGCTAGCCAAAAACATT. It encodes CSATVAGLAKNI. The full CDR3 sequence reads CSATVAGLAKNIQYF. The chain recombines TRBV20-1 with TRBJ2-4; 8 nucleotides agree with TRBD2. The observed sequence ends 3 residues before the CDR3 terminus, with the missing tail filled in from the germline J gene. In germline, CDR1 is DFQATT, CDR2 SNEGSKA (reference sequence). V gave up 4 bases and J gave up 0 bases; unmatched junction bases: 5. This CDR3 comprises 15 residues.

Comments on this clone: The CDR3 end lies 3 residues beyond the end of the read and is filled in from the germline J gene. The genes are TRBV7-9 and TRBJ2-1; TRBD2 matches 9 bases. CDR1 is SEHNR and CDR2 is FQNEAQ in the germline V gene (reference sequence). With 4 bases clipped from V and 6 bases from J, the junction kept 4 bases outside the gene matches. This CDR3 is 14 amino acids long. The CDR3 sequence is CASSSTSGINEQFF. The CDR3 bases that were read are TGTGCCAGCAGCTCGACTAGCGGAATCAATGAG.

In the case of this clone: The CDR3 is cut off 3 residues early in the read; its end comes from the germline J gene. V and J are TRBV6-2 or TRBV6-3 and TRBJ2-3; TRBD1 matches 10 bases. CDR1 is MNHEY and CDR2 is SVGEGT in the germline V gene. This CDR3 comprises 16 residues. With V trimmed by 6 bases and J by 4 bases, 10 bases remained unmatched. Incomplete CDR3 DNA: TGTGCCAGCAGCCTCAGACAGGGGGCGAGTGCAGATACG. Its protein product is CASSLRQGASADT. The whole CDR3 protein is CASSLRQGASADTQYF.

Worth noting for this clone: The CDR3 end falls 3 residues outside the read, so it is completed with the germline J gene. The V gene is TRBV20-1, the J gene TRBJ2-7; 9 nucleotides align to TRBD2. The CDR3 has 16 residues. Germline values: CDR1 DFQATT, CDR2 SNEGSKA (reference sequence). V was clipped by 0 bases and J by 3 bases; unmatched bases: 9. The DNA read from the CDR3 is TGCAGTGCTAGAGATTATTCTAGCGGGAACATCTACGAG. The encoded protein is CSARDYSSGNIYE. The complete CDR3 reads CSARDYSSGNIYEQYF.

Concerning this clone itself: The CDR3 extends 3 residues past the end of the read, so its final part is completed from the germline J gene. The rearrangement links TRBV5-6 to TRBJ1-1; 11 nucleotides match TRBD1. This CDR3 has 14 amino acids. Trimming at V came to 5 bases and at J to 4 bases, leaving 4 bases not matched to a gene. The V gene's germline CDR1 is SGHDT and CDR2 YYEEEE. The CDR3 spells CASSAGTGGTEAFF. The sequenced CDR3 bases are TGTGCCAGCAGTGCAGGGACAGGGGGCACTGAA. The full variable domain, completed using reference TRBV5-6 and TRBJ1-1, is DAGVTQSPTHLIKTRGQQVTLRCSPKSGHDTVSWYQQALGQGPQFIFQYYEEEERQRGNFPDRFSGHQFPNYSSELNVNALLLGDSALYLCASSAGTGGTEAFFGQGTRLTVV.